Following are 24 T cell receptor beta chains from one sample sequenced in a study of immune evolution from preneoplasia to lung adenocarcinoma. The method was immunoSEQ multiplex PCR; TCRdb's version includes in-frame clones alone and lacks a portion of them. The data hold several thousand clones, with approximately 69% observed a single time. Material for sequencing was FFPE adjacent normal lung tissue. The source is a person aged 55-80 years with lung adenocarcinoma.

This rearrangement joins TRBV5-1 to TRBJ1-2; 9 bases map to TRBD1. This CDR3 has 15 residues. The J segment lost 4 bases and the V segment lost 4 bases, leaving 8 bases of the junction unmatched. Germline V gives CDR1 SGHRS, CDR2 YFSETQ. CDR3 region: CASSPSGTGSYGYTF. In DNA form, the CDR3 reads TGCGCCAGCAGCCCTTCAGGGACAGGGTCCTATGGCTACACCTTC. The whole variable domain, filled in from reference TRBV5-1 and TRBJ1-2, reads KAGVTQTPRYLIKTRGQQVTLSCSPISGHRSVSWYQQTPGQGLQFLFEYFSETQRNKGNFPGRFSGRQFSNSRSEMNVSTLELGDSALYLCASSPSGTGSYGYTFGSGTRLTVV.

The chain is built from TRBV5-1 and TRBJ2-7; no clear D gene. The CDR3 contains 13 residues. V lost 5 bases to trimming and J lost 7 bases, with 16 bases between them. In germline, CDR1 is SGHRS, CDR2 YFSETQ. The CDR3 DNA reads as TGCGCCAGCAGGGATATGTCCCCCGGGGAGCAGTACTTC. Protein sequence: CASRDMSPGEQYF.

This chain uses TRBV7-9 with TRBJ1-1; possible D gene TRBD1, 5 bases. V lost 0 bases and J 3 bases, leaving 17 bases between the germline ends. CDR3 length: 17 residues. Germline CDR1 SEHNR, CDR2 FQNEAQ (reference sequence). The CDR3 coding sequence is TGTGCCAGCAGCTTAGCGCTAGGGGCCTCTAAAGACACTGAAGCTTTCTTT. This codes for CASSLALGASKDTEAFF. Filled out from reference TRBV7-9 and TRBJ1-1, the complete variable domain reads DTGVSQNPRHKITKRGQNVTFRCDPISEHNRLYWYRQTLGQGPEFLTYFQNEAQLEKSRLLSDRFSAERPKGSFSTLEIQRTEQGDSAMYLCASSLALGASKDTEAFFGQGTRLTVV.

This chain joins TRBV10-1 and TRBJ2-5; D ambiguous. This CDR3 has 15 amino acids. The V gene lost 7 bases and the J gene lost 9 bases, with 24 bases spanning the gap. The germline gives CDR1 WNHNN, CDR2 SYGVQD (reference sequence). The CDR3 region is CASTTPLASCGAQYF. The CDR3 coding sequence is TGCGCCAGCACTACCCCGTTAGCCTCGTGTGGGGCCCAGTACTTC.

The chain has TRBV5-5 and TRBJ2-1, with 9 bases lining up with TRBD1. V dropped 4 bases and J dropped 2; count of bases not matched to a gene: 4. The CDR3 covers 15 residues. Germline lookup yields CDR1 SGHKS and CDR2 YYEKEE (reference sequence). The CDR3: CASSRDRGAYNEQFF. CDR3 coding DNA: TGTGCCAGCAGCCGCGACAGGGGGGCCTACAATGAGCAGTTCTTC.

J is TRBJ2-7 and V is TRBV6-1; D perhaps matches TRBD2 (10 bases). The CDR3 has 14 amino acids. V was pared by 4 bases and J by 8 bases, with 18 bases between. Germline V gene data show CDR1 as MNHNS and CDR2 as SASEGT. The CDR3 DNA reads TGTGCCAGCAGTGTTACTAGCGGGACAGGGAAGCAGTACTTC. Protein sequence: CASSVTSGTGKQYF.

V is TRBV5-1 and J is TRBJ2-6; D is undetermined. V was clipped by 4 bases and J by 0 bases, with 8 bases between them. Germline CDR1 is SGHRS and CDR2 is YFSETQ. The CDR3 totals 15 residues. Written as DNA, the CDR3 is TGCGCCAGCAGCCTCACGGTCTCTGGGGCCAACGTCCTGACTTTC. Its translation is CASSLTVSGANVLTF.

The V gene is TRBV28, the J gene TRBJ1-2; TRBD1 is a possible D gene (6 bases). The CDR3 runs 14 residues. V was pared by 2 bases and J by 5 bases, with 12 bases between. CDR1 is MDHEN, CDR2 SYDVKM, per germline. The CDR3 reads CASSLTGSRYGYTF. The CDR3 DNA reads as TGTGCCAGCAGTTTAACAGGGTCCCGGTATGGCTACACCTTC.

Comments on this clone: This specimen includes other DNA sequences encoding the same CDR3. This rearrangement joins TRBV27 to TRBJ2-3, with a possible D match to TRBD2 (5 bases). The CDR3 has 18 residues. The V gene lost 7 bases and the J gene lost 4 bases, with 27 bases spanning the gap. Germline V gene sequence: CDR1 MNHEY, CDR2 SMNVEV (reference sequence). The CDR3 DNA follows: TGTGCCAGCACAAGGGTCTCCCCGTCCCACGTTAGCGCAGATACGCAGTATTTT. Protein product: CASTRVSPSHVSADTQYF.

This clone was counted between two and nine times. The rearrangement links TRBV5-1 to TRBJ2-6; 10 bases match TRBD2. Germline assignment: CDR1 SGHRS and CDR2 YFSETQ. The CDR3 runs to 17 residues. Trimming at V came to 4 bases and at J to 4 bases, leaving 8 bases not matched to a gene. CDR3 sequence reads: CASSGTSGISGANVLTF. The CDR3 DNA is TGCGCCAGCAGCGGAACTAGCGGGATCTCGGGGGCCAACGTCCTGACTTTC.

The chain carries TRBV7-3 and TRBJ1-3, with a weak D call TRBD1 (5 bases). V shed 2 bases and J shed 3 bases, with 11 bases lying between them. In germline, CDR1 is SGHTA, CDR2 FQGTGA. This CDR3 spans 15 amino acids. CDR3 sequence (DNA): TGTGCCAGCAGCTTATCGGGGGGATTTGGAAACACCATATATTTT. The encoded protein is CASSLSGGFGNTIYF.

This clone has only a few counts. The chain has TRBV5-1 and TRBJ2-1; no clear D. Per the germline V gene, CDR1 is SGHRS and CDR2 is YFSETQ. The CDR3 has 16 amino acids. The V and J ends lost 3 bases and 8 bases respectively, with 21 bases between them. CDR3 in amino acids: CASSSKGPWGMDEQFF. CDR3 in DNA: TGCGCCAGCAGCTCGAAGGGCCCGTGGGGTATGGATGAGCAGTTCTTC. Using reference TRBV5-1 and TRBJ2-1 for the parts outside the CDR3, the full variable domain is KAGVTQTPRYLIKTRGQQVTLSCSPISGHRSVSWYQQTPGQGLQFLFEYFSETQRNKGNFPGRFSGRQFSNSRSEMNVSTLELGDSALYLCASSSKGPWGMDEQFFGPGTRLTVL.

The rearrangement links TRBV29-1 to TRBJ2-3, with TRBD2 matching 8 bases. CDR1 and CDR2 from the germline V gene are SQVTM and ANQGSEA. Trimming removed 1 base from V and 3 bases from J; junction bases left unmatched: 3. The CDR3 contains 14 residues. The CDR3 loop is CSVEAGGLTDTQYF. Here the CDR3 DNA reads TGCAGCGTTGAAGCGGGAGGGCTTACAGATACGCAGTATTTT.

The V and J genes are TRBV5-6 and TRBJ2-1; D is unresolved. The V gene's germline CDR1 is SGHDT and CDR2 YYEEEE. Deletions cut 4 bases from V and 2 bases from J, with 10 bases between. The CDR3 is made up of 14 amino acids. CDR3 residues: CASSRDGTYNEQFF. DNA of the CDR3: TGTGCCAGCAGCAGAGACGGAACCTACAATGAGCAGTTCTTC.

The chain uses TRBV27 and TRBJ1-1; TRBD1 agrees at 8 bases. The CDR3 has 12 amino acids. Per the germline V gene, CDR1 is MNHEY and CDR2 is SMNVEV (reference sequence). V lost 7 bases, J lost 5 bases, and 3 bases stayed unmatched. In nucleotides, the CDR3 is TGTGCCAGCAAGACAGGGGATACTGAAGCTTTCTTT. As protein: CASKTGDTEAFF.

The V gene is TRBV6-1, the J gene TRBJ2-7; 7 bases are shared with TRBD1. The J segment lost 4 bases and the V segment lost 5 bases, leaving 5 bases of the junction unmatched. The CDR3 extends over 13 amino acids. Germline V lookup: CDR1 MNHNS, CDR2 SASEGT. CDR3 protein: CASSSKTGYEQYF. The DNA for the CDR3 is TGTGCCAGCAGTAGCAAGACAGGGTACGAGCAGTACTTC.

This clone was observed a handful of times. The sample contains more than one DNA sequence encoding this CDR3. In DNA form, the CDR3 reads TGTGCCAGCAGCGTAGCTGGCACGCGCGCAGATACGCAGTATTTT. It yields the protein CASSVAGTRADTQYF. The chain employs TRBV9 and TRBJ2-3; no firm D call. The germline V gene encodes CDR1 SGDLS and CDR2 YYNGEE. Trimming stripped 0 bases from V and 4 bases from J, with 12 bases between. This CDR3 contains 15 residues. Full variable domain (rest looked up from reference TRBV9 and TRBJ2-3): DSGVTQTPKHLITATGQRVTLRCSPRSGDLSVYWYQQSLDQGLQFLIQYYNGEERAKGNILERFSAQQFPDLHSELNLSSLELGDSALYFCASSVAGTRADTQYFGPGTRLTVL.

In its sample, this clone was seen once. The chain carries TRBV7-9 and TRBJ1-2; D uncertain. The germline gives CDR1 SEHNR, CDR2 FQNEAQ (reference sequence). CDR3 length equals 14 residues. Trimming removed 5 bases from V and 0 bases from J, with 10 bases in between. This chain's CDR3 is CASSPSAANYGYTF. CDR3 DNA sequence: TGTGCCAGCAGCCCCTCGGCAGCTAACTATGGCTACACCTTC.

The chain carries TRBV19 and TRBJ1-4, with 11 nucleotides matching TRBD1. The CDR3 is made up of 14 amino acids. Looked up from germline, CDR1 is LNHDA and CDR2 is SQIVND (reference sequence). The J segment lost 7 bases and the V segment lost 6 bases, leaving 4 bases of the junction unmatched. CDR3 sequence: CASSPGTGGEKLFF. The CDR3 nucleotides read TGTGCCAGTAGCCCCGGGACAGGGGGTGAAAAACTGTTTTTT.

In DNA form, the CDR3 reads TGTGCCAGCAGCCGGGGACAGAACACTGAAGCTTTCTTT. Its translation: CASSRGQNTEAFF. The chain carries TRBV7-9 and TRBJ1-1, with a possible D match to TRBD1 (6 bases). From germline, CDR1 is SEHNR and CDR2 FQNEAQ (reference sequence). The CDR3 is 13 amino acids. The V end was cut by 5 bases, the J end by 1 base, with 8 bases between.

This chain connects TRBV29-1 to TRBJ2-1; TRBD2 matches at 10 bases. Germline trimming cut 4 bases from V and 9 bases from J; bases unmatched to any gene: 9. The CDR3 is 14 amino acids. Germline V lookup: CDR1 SQVTM, CDR2 ANQGSEA. CDR3 loop: CSVVASGSRGEQFF. Here the CDR3 DNA reads TGCAGCGTTGTGGCTAGCGGGAGTAGGGGTGAGCAGTTCTTC.

Here the CDR3 reads CASSLGLPSGNTIYF. The DNA of the CDR3 is TGTGCCAGCAGCCTTGGACTGCCCTCTGGAAACACCATATATTTT. V is TRBV14 and J is TRBJ1-3; D uncertain. This CDR3 comprises 15 residues. The germline V gene has CDR1 SGHDN and CDR2 FVKESK. Trimming removed 4 bases at V and 0 bases at J, with 10 bases between.

The V gene is TRBV12-5, the J gene TRBJ2-1, with 16 positions matching TRBD2. This CDR3 contains 18 residues. The J segment lost 7 bases and the V segment lost 1 base, leaving 7 bases of the junction unmatched. Germline CDR1 is LGHNT and CDR2 is FRNRAP. CDR3 residues: CASGLEPPGLAGGNEQFF. The CDR3 DNA reads TGTGCTAGTGGTTTGGAACCACCGGGACTAGCGGGAGGGAATGAGCAGTTCTTC.

The chain has TRBV30 and TRBJ1-1, with 10 positions matching TRBD1. V dropped 3 bases and J dropped 1; count of bases not matched to a gene: 8. Germline values: CDR1 GTSNPN, CDR2 SVGIG (reference sequence). The CDR3 is made up of 16 amino acids. CDR3: CAWRPTGGGWNTEAFF. The CDR3 DNA follows: TGTGCCTGGAGGCCGACAGGGGGCGGTTGGAACACTGAAGCTTTCTTT.